This TCR beta chain was captured in a study of CD8+CD57+ T cells in acquired aplastic anemia. This CDR3 spans 16 amino acids. V dropped 0 bases and J dropped 4 bases, with 14 bases sitting between them. In germline, CDR1 is SGHRS, CDR2 YFSETQ. Ten or more counts support this clonotype. It was genomic DNA that served as the template for profiling TCR beta VDJ and CDR3. Each CDR3 protein gets one entry after TCRdb re-called the reads with MiXCR. The sample records 100,000 to 150,000 distinct CDR3 sequences, over 45% being singletons. The specimen was sorted CD4+, CD8+, or CD8+CD57+ T cells (not recorded which) from PBMCs. The sequence was obtained from a human donor in good health, serving as a control. The V call is TRBV5-1, the J call TRBJ1-5; D perhaps matches TRBD1 (5 bases). The chain's CDR3 is CASSLEGTIGNQPQHF. The CDR3 nucleotides read TGCGCCAGCAGCTTGGAGGGGACGATTGGGAATCAGCCCCAGCATTTT.